The clone carrying this TCR beta chain was seen a few times. The antigen remains unidentified. These data belong to a study of cytomegalovirus exposure and HLA in healthy donors. Whole-study findings and limits: An analysis was carried out later, and it reportedly showed fewer N-insertions in an Asian-associated ancestry cluster than the roughly 670-donor mean. Sequencing depth across donors, presence/absence analyses assumed, was roughly uniform. Data from an earlier analysis indicated that most TCR beta V segments were productive either about 87% or about 30% of the time. The study labeled roughly 160 TCR beta chains cytomegalovirus-associated.

Between the trimmed V and J ends, which lost 4 bases and 4 bases, there was a span of 12 bases. The CDR3 consists of 14 residues. Germline-derived CDR1 and CDR2 are SGHVS and FQNEAQ. The PCR contained 60 Vbeta and 13 Jbeta primers. Method: immunoSEQ multiplex PCR; TCRdb's copy keeps in-frame clones and lacks some. The repertoire holds about 190,000 clones, with approximately 70% as singletons. V usage is TRBV7-8 and J usage is TRBJ2-3; no reliable D call. The clonotype originates from a woman younger than 45 in good health and CMV-seropositive. Sequenced: PBMCs. The CDR3 DNA reads TGTGCCAGCAGCTCCTACGACGAGGCAGATACGCAGTATTTT. It codes for CASSSYDEADTQYF.